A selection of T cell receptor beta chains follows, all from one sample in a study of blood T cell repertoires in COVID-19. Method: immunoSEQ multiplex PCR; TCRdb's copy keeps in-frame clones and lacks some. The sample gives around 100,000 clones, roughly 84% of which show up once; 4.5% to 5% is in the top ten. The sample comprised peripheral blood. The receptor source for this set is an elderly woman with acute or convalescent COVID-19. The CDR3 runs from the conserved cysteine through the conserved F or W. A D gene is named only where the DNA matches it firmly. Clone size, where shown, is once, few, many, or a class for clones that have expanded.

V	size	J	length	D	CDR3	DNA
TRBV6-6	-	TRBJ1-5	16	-	CASSYSPAGPNQPQHF	TGTGCCAGCAGTTACTCCCCCGCAGGGCCCAATCAGCCCCAGCATTTT
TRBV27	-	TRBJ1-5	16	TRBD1	CASSPPGQGALWPQHF	TGTGCCAGCAGTCCCCCGGGACAGGGGGCCCTTTGGCCCCAGCATTTT
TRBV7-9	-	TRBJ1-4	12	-	CASSLAREKLFF	TGTGCCAGCAGCTTAGCACGGGAAAAACTGTTTTTT
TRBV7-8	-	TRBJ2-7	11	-	CASSPAYEQYF	TGTGCCAGCAGCCCTGCCTACGAGCAGTACTTC
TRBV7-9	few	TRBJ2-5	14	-	CASSLVSAGETQYF	TGTGCCAGCAGCTTAGTGTCGGCAGGGGAGACCCAGTACTTC
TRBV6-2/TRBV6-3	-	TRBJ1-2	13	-	CASSYVASHGYTF	TGTGCCAGCAGTTACGTGGCCTCTCATGGCTACACCTTC
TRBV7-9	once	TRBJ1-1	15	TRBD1	CASSGNGDRNTEAFF	TGTGCCAGCAGCGGGAATGGGGACAGAAACACTGAAGCTTTCTTT
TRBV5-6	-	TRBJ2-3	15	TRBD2	CASSFIAGSTDTQYF	TGTGCCAGCAGCTTCATAGCGGGTAGCACAGATACGCAGTATTTT
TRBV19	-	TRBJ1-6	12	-	CASMDGKSPLHF	TGTGCCAGTATGGACGGGAAATCACCCCTCCACTTT
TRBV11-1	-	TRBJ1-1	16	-	CASSPIPLEGDTEAFF	TGTGCCAGCAGCCCCATCCCTCTAGAAGGTGACACTGAAGCTTTCTTT
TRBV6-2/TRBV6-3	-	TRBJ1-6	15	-	CASTPTGLIGSPLHF	TGTGCCAGCACCCCAACAGGCTTAATCGGTTCACCCCTCCACTTT
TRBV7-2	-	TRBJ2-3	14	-	CASSLGTLVNTQYF	TGTGCCAGCAGCTTAGGGACATTAGTAAATACGCAGTATTTT
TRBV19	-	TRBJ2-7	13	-	CASSLPGAYEQYF	TGTGCCAGTAGCCTCCCAGGGGCCTACGAGCAGTACTTC
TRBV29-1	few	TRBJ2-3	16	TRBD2	CSGGGLAGILTDTQYF	TGCAGCGGTGGGGGACTAGCGGGAATTTTGACAGATACGCAGTATTTT
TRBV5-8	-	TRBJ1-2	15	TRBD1	CASSPSSGGWAPMAF	TGTGCCAGCAGCCCTTCCTCAGGGGGCTGGGCCCCTATGGCCTTC
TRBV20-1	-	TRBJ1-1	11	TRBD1	CSASDRGEAFF	TGCAGTGCTAGTGACAGGGGAGAAGCTTTCTTT
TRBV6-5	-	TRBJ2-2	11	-	CASQNTGELFF	TGTGCCAGCCAGAACACCGGGGAGCTGTTTTTT
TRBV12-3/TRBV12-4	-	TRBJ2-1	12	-	CASRGLRNEQFF	TGTGCCAGCAGGGGGCTGAGGAATGAGCAGTTCTTC
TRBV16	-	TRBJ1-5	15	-	CASSVLRANNQPQHF	TGTGCCAGCAGCGTGTTGCGGGCCAACAATCAGCCCCAGCATTTT
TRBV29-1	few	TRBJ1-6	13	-	CSVSHREGSPLHF	TGCAGCGTTAGTCACAGGGAAGGATCACCCCTCCACTTT
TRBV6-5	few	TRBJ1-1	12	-	CASSYSKQPAFF	TGTGCCAGCAGTTACTCGAAGCAACCAGCTTTCTTT
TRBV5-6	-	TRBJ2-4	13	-	CASRSSAENIQYF	TGTGCCAGCAGATCGTCGGCGGAGAACATTCAGTACTTC
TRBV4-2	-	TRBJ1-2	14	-	CASSQSAGSPGYTF	TGTGCCAGCAGCCAAAGTGCAGGTAGTCCTGGCTACACCTTC
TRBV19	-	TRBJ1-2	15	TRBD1	CASIKQGATNYGYTF	TGTGCCAGTATAAAACAGGGGGCGACTAACTATGGCTACACCTTC
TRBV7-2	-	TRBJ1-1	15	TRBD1	CASSPQRTGGGEAFF	TGTGCCAGCAGCCCCCAAAGGACAGGAGGGGGTGAAGCTTTCTTT
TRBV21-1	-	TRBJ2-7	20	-	CASSKCGFPAAALAPYEQYF	TGTGCCAGCAGCAAATGTGGCTTCCCGGCCGCCGCACTAGCGCCCTACGAGCAGTACTTC
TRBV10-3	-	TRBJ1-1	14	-	CAISEGGTKGVAFF	TGTGCCATCAGTGAGGGGGGGACGAAAGGGGTAGCTTTCTTT
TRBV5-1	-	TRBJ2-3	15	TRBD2	CASSLTSGSTDTQYF	TGCGCCAGCAGCTTGACTAGCGGGAGCACAGATACGCAGTATTTT
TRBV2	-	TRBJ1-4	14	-	CASGQGQSNEKLFF	TGTGCCAGCGGCCAGGGTCAGAGCAATGAAAAACTGTTTTTT
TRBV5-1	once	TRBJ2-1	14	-	CASSSQGAYNEQFF	TGCGCCAGCAGCTCCCAAGGGGCCTACAATGAGCAGTTCTTC
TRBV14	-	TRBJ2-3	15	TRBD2	CASSLGLAGTDTQYF	TGTGCCAGCAGCCTGGGACTAGCGGGAACAGATACGCAGTATTTT
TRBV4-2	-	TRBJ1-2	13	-	CASSQDAVYGYTF	TGTGCCAGCAGCCAAGATGCAGTCTATGGCTACACCTTC
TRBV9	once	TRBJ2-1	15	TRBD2	CASSPGLAGGNEQFF	TGTGCCAGCAGCCCCGGACTAGCGGGAGGAAATGAGCAGTTCTTC
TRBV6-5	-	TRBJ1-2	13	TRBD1	CASRRDRSAGYTF	TGTGCCAGCAGACGGGACAGGTCGGCTGGCTACACCTTC
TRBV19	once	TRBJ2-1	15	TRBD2	CASSPRLAGWDEQFF	TGTGCCAGTAGTCCCCGACTAGCGGGGTGGGATGAGCAGTTCTTC
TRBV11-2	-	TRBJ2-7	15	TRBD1	CASSSWTGSSYEQYF	TGTGCCAGCAGCAGTTGGACAGGGAGCTCCTACGAGCAGTACTTC
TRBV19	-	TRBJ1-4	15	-	CASSMGDRANEKLFF	TGTGCCAGTAGTATGGGTGACAGAGCTAATGAAAAACTGTTTTTT
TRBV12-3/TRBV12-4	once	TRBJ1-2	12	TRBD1	CASSLDRYGYTF	TGTGCCAGCAGTTTGGACAGGTATGGCTACACCTTC
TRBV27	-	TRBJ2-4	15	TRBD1	CASKLAWTGTNIQYF	TGTGCCAGCAAGCTGGCTTGGACAGGGACCAACATTCAGTACTTC
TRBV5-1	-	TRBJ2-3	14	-	CASSLDSLTDTQYF	TGCGCCAGCAGCTTGGACAGTCTCACAGATACGCAGTATTTT
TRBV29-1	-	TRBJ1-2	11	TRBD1	CSVRQGYGYTF	TGCAGCGTCCGACAGGGCTATGGCTACACCTTC
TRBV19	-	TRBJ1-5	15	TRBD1	CASSRGTGGGQPQHF	TGTGCCAGTAGTAGAGGGACAGGGGGAGGCCAGCCCCAGCATTTT
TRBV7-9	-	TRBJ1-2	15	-	CASSFVTGPNYGYTF	TGTGCCAGCAGCTTCGTCACAGGGCCCAACTATGGCTACACCTTC
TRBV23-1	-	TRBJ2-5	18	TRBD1	CASSQSARDRTLQETQYF	TGCGCCAGCAGTCAATCAGCACGGGACAGGACCCTCCAAGAGACCCAGTACTTC
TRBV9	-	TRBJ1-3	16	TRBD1	CASSARQGVSGNTIYF	TGTGCCAGCAGCGCCAGACAGGGAGTCTCTGGAAACACCATATATTTT
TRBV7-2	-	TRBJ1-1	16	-	CASSPTYGQRNTEAFF	TGTGCCAGCAGCCCCACCTATGGGCAGAGGAACACTGAAGCTTTCTTT
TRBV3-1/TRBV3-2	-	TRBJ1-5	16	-	CASSYRDIGSNQPQHF	TGTGCCAGCAGCTACCGGGATATTGGCAGCAATCAGCCCCAGCATTTT
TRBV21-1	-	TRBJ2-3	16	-	CASSTPGGDGTDTQYF	TGTGCCAGCAGCACCCCTGGGGGGGACGGCACAGATACGCAGTATTTT
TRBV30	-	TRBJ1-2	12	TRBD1	CAWTGTGLGYTF	TGTGCCTGGACCGGGACAGGGCTTGGCTACACCTTC
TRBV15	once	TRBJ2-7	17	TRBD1	CATSRDVGGIGSYEQYF	TGTGCCACCAGCAGAGACGTAGGGGGCATTGGCTCCTACGAGCAGTACTTC
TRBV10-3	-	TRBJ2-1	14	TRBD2	CAIRTSGRYNEQFF	TGTGCCATCAGGACTAGCGGCCGCTACAATGAGCAGTTCTTC
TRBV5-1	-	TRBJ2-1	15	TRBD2	CASSSGLAGNNEQFF	TGCGCCAGCAGCTCTGGACTAGCGGGAAATAATGAGCAGTTCTTC
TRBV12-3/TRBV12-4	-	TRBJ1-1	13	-	CASSLSPRVGGVF	TGTGCCAGCAGTTTATCACCGCGGGTTGGCGGAGTCTTT
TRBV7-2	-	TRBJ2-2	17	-	CASSLVFSVSSTGELFF	TGTGCCAGCAGCTTAGTTTTTAGCGTATCGAGCACCGGGGAGCTGTTTTTT
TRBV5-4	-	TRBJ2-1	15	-	CASSLAAGQYNEQFF	TGTGCCAGCAGCTTGGCGGCAGGGCAATACAATGAGCAGTTCTTC
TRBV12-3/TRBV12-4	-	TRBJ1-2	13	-	CASSPDSARGYTF	TGTGCCAGCAGCCCTGACAGCGCCAGGGGCTACACCTTC
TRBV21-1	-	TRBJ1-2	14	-	CASSKAGTDYGYTF	TGTGCCAGCAGCAAAGCCGGGACAGACTATGGCTACACCTTC